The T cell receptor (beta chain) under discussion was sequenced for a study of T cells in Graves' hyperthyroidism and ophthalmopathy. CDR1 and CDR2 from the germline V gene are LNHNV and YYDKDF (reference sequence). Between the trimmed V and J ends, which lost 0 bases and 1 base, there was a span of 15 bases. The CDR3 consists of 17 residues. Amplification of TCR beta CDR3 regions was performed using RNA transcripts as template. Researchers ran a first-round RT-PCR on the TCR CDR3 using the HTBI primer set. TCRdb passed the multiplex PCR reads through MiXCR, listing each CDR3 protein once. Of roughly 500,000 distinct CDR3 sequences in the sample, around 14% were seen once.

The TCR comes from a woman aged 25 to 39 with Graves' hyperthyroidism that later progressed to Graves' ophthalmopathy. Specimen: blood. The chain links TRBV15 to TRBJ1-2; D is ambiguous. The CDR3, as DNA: TGTGCCACCAGCAGAGATTTTAGTCGTGCTCTTAACTATGGCTACACCTTC. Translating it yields CATSRDFSRALNYGYTF.